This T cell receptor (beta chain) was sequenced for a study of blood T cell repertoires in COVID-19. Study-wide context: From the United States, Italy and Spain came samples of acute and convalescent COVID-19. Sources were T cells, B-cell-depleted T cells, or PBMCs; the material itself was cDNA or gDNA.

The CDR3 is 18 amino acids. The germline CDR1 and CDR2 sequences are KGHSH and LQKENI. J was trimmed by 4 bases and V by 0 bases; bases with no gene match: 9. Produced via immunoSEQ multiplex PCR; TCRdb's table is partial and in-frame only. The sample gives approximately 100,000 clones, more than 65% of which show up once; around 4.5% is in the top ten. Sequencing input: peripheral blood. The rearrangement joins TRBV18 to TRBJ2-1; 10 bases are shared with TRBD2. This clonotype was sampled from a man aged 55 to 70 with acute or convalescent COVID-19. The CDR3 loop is CASSPPSLAGAGYNEQFF. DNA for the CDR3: TGTGCCAGCTCACCACCGAGCCTAGCGGGAGCGGGGTACAATGAGCAGTTCTTC.